The rows below give T cell receptor beta chains drawn from one sample of a study of radiotherapy plus CTLA-4 blockade in lung cancer. The method was immunoSEQ multiplex PCR; TCRdb's version includes in-frame clones alone and lacks a portion of them. There are around 45,000 clones in the sample; around 73% occur only once, and roughly 4% lies in the top ten. The material sequenced was peripheral blood, taken from a patient treated with radiotherapy plus ipilimumab. The source of these receptors is a human donor with non-small cell lung cancer who had a complete response to radiotherapy plus ipilimumab. Both conserved end residues are part of each CDR3. D genes are given only for firm matches. Clone size appears in some rows only: once, few, many, or a class for an expanded clone.

D	size	V	J	DNA	CDR3
.	.	TRBV2	TRBJ1-1	TGTGCCAGCACCAGACAGTCCAACACTGAAGCTTTCTTT	CASTRQSNTEAFF
TRBD2	.	TRBV7-8	TRBJ2-7	TGTGCCAGCAGCCTCCGACTAGCGGGAGAGGGCGAGCAGTACTTC	CASSLRLAGEGEQYF
TRBD1	few	TRBV28	TRBJ1-1	TGTGCCAGCAGACCCGAGACAGGGGGGAACACTGAAGCTTTCTTT	CASRPETGGNTEAFF
TRBD2	.	TRBV27	TRBJ2-3	TGTGCCAGCAGTTCCGGGACTAGGAGCACAGATACGCAGTATTTT	CASSSGTRSTDTQYF
TRBD2	once	TRBV7-2	TRBJ2-5	TGTGCCAGCAGCTCCCGGACTAGCGGGAGGGCCGGGACCCAGTACTTC	CASSSRTSGRAGTQYF
.	.	TRBV5-6	TRBJ1-5	TGTGCCAGCAGCCACAGGGTGGGCAATCAGCCCCAGCATTTT	CASSHRVGNQPQHF
.	.	TRBV2	TRBJ2-7	TGTGCCAGCAGTGAAGGGGACACCCTAATCTACGAGCAGTACTTC	CASSEGDTLIYEQYF
TRBD2	.	TRBV2	TRBJ2-2	TGTGCCAGCACGACCCTAGCGGGGCACACCGGGGAGCTGTTTTTT	CASTTLAGHTGELFF
TRBD2	medium-sized	TRBV28	TRBJ2-1	TGTGCCAGCAGTTTAACGACTAGCGGGAGCTCCTACAATGAGCAGTTCTTC	CASSLTTSGSSYNEQFF
.	.	TRBV5-1	TRBJ2-2	TGCGCCAGCAGCAATCGGGGGACTTCCCTCCCTTATAACACCGGGGAGCTGTTTTTT	CASSNRGTSLPYNTGELFF
TRBD1	few	TRBV15	TRBJ2-3	TGTGCCACCAGCCGAGCAGGGGGTCACACAGATACGCAGTATTTT	CATSRAGGHTDTQYF
.	.	TRBV4-3	TRBJ2-5	TGCGCCAGCAGCCAAGAAGGTCCGGGTTCAGAGACCCAGTACTTC	CASSQEGPGSETQYF
.	once	TRBV28	TRBJ1-5	TGTGCCAGCAATCCGGGGGTCAATCAGCCCCAGCATTTT	CASNPGVNQPQHF
.	.	TRBV7-2	TRBJ2-3	TGTGCCAGCAGCTTAGCTGCGGGCAGACGCACAGATACGCAGTATTTT	CASSLAAGRRTDTQYF
.	.	TRBV28	TRBJ1-2	TGTGCCAGCAGTTTAGGGACATACTATGGCTACACCTTC	CASSLGTYYGYTF
TRBD1	many	TRBV2	TRBJ1-1	TGTGCCAGCCAGAGACAGGGGTACACTGAAGCTTTCTTT	CASQRQGYTEAFF
TRBD2	.	TRBV7-3	TRBJ2-2	TGTGCCAGCAGCCGGAGCGGGAGGGGGACCGGGGAGCTGTTTTTT	CASSRSGRGTGELFF
TRBD1	.	TRBV28	TRBJ2-7	TGTGCCAGCAGTTTAGGGACAGGGGGTCTATACGAGCAGTACTTC	CASSLGTGGLYEQYF
TRBD1	.	TRBV9	TRBJ2-5	TGTGCCAGCAGCGTAGGGGTCAGGGGGGAGACCCAGTACTTC	CASSVGVRGETQYF
.	.	TRBV27	TRBJ1-2	TGTGCCACCTCGCCCCGGGGGAGCTATGGCTACACCTTC	CATSPRGSYGYTF
TRBD2	once	TRBV28	TRBJ2-3	TGTGCCAGCAGTTTACCGGGGGGGGGATTCACAGATACGCAGTATTTT	CASSLPGGGFTDTQYF
.	.	TRBV6-1	TRBJ2-7	TGTGCCAGCAAACACACCTTGACCTACGAGCAGTACTTC	CASKHTLTYEQYF
.	few	TRBV18	TRBJ2-3	TGTGCCAGCTCCCCGTTTGGGGGCCCCGGAGCAGATACGCAGTATTTT	CASSPFGGPGADTQYF
.	few	TRBV2	TRBJ1-2	TGTGCCAGCAGTGATACAGGGTTAGGTAACTATGGCTACACCTTC	CASSDTGLGNYGYTF